The rows below give T cell receptor beta chains drawn from one sample of a study of blood T cell repertoires in COVID-19. Only in-frame clones appear in the TCRdb table, and some are missing; sequencing was by immunoSEQ multiplex PCR. Of 75,000 to 90,000 clones listed, over 80% are singletons. What was sequenced was peripheral blood. All receptors derive from a man older than 75 with acute or convalescent COVID-19. Each CDR3 is given with its conserved first and last residue. Each record gives: V gene, J gene, clone size, D gene, CDR3 DNA, CDR3 protein. The D gene is left open where the match is weak. Rows may omit the clone size; those that give it use once, few, many or a size class.

v_gene: TRBV6-5
j_gene: TRBJ1-2
abundance: -
d_gene: -
CDR3nt: TGTGCCAGCAGTTACCCACGGTTTGGGGGGAACTATGGCTACACCTTC
CDR3aa: CASSYPRFGGNYGYTF

v_gene: TRBV6-6
j_gene: TRBJ1-2
abundance: -
d_gene: TRBD1
CDR3nt: TGTGCCAGCAGTTACTCGGGACAGCAGCCCTATGGCTACACCTTC
CDR3aa: CASSYSGQQPYGYTF

v_gene: TRBV11-3
j_gene: TRBJ1-3
abundance: once
d_gene: -
CDR3nt: TGTGCCAGCAGCTTAGCTCCAAATGACAGGTTCCACTCTGGAAACACCATATATTTT
CDR3aa: CASSLAPNDRFHSGNTIYF

v_gene: TRBV5-1
j_gene: TRBJ2-7
abundance: -
d_gene: TRBD2
CDR3nt: TGCGCCAGCAGCTTGGGGACAAGCGGGACCTACGAGCAGTACTTC
CDR3aa: CASSLGTSGTYEQYF

v_gene: TRBV24-1
j_gene: TRBJ2-5
abundance: -
d_gene: TRBD1
CDR3nt: TGTGCCACAGCAGCCCCGACAGGGGAGCAAGAGACCCAGTACTTC
CDR3aa: CATAAPTGEQETQYF

v_gene: TRBV18
j_gene: TRBJ2-2
abundance: -
d_gene: TRBD1
CDR3nt: TGTGCCAGCTCACCACCCAGGACAGGGGGCACCGGGGAGCTGTTTTTT
CDR3aa: CASSPPRTGGTGELFF

v_gene: TRBV19
j_gene: TRBJ2-1
abundance: -
d_gene: TRBD2
CDR3nt: TGTGCCAGTAGTACCTCCGGGACTAGGGTGGGCGAGCAGTTCTTC
CDR3aa: CASSTSGTRVGEQFF

v_gene: TRBV29-1
j_gene: TRBJ2-7
abundance: few
d_gene: TRBD2
CDR3nt: TGCAGCGTTGAACTAGCGGGGAATACCTACGAGCAGTACTTC
CDR3aa: CSVELAGNTYEQYF

v_gene: TRBV5-4
j_gene: TRBJ2-1
abundance: -
d_gene: TRBD2
CDR3nt: TGTGCCAGCAGCTTCAGCGGGGGGGCCTACAATGAGCAGTTCTTC
CDR3aa: CASSFSGGAYNEQFF

v_gene: TRBV7-2
j_gene: TRBJ1-6
abundance: -
d_gene: -
CDR3nt: TGTGCCAGCAGCCCCAGGACGGGGGAATCACCCCTCCACTTT
CDR3aa: CASSPRTGESPLHF

v_gene: TRBV18
j_gene: TRBJ1-2
abundance: once
d_gene: -
CDR3nt: TGTGCCAGCTCTGGACGGGAATATGGCTACACCTTC
CDR3aa: CASSGREYGYTF

v_gene: TRBV7-6
j_gene: TRBJ2-7
abundance: once
d_gene: -
CDR3nt: TGTGCCAGCAGCTTAGGGCCCCTAAGGGGCGCCAACGAGCAGTACTTC
CDR3aa: CASSLGPLRGANEQYF

v_gene: TRBV2
j_gene: TRBJ1-5
abundance: few
d_gene: TRBD1
CDR3nt: TGTGCCAGCAGTGGAGCCCCCGGGACAGGTAGCAATCAGCCCCAGCATTTT
CDR3aa: CASSGAPGTGSNQPQHF

v_gene: TRBV5-1
j_gene: TRBJ2-6
abundance: -
d_gene: TRBD2
CDR3nt: TGCGCCAGCAGCTTGGGACTAGCGGGGTCCTCTGGGGCCAACGTCCTGACTTTC
CDR3aa: CASSLGLAGSSGANVLTF

v_gene: TRBV7-2
j_gene: TRBJ2-5
abundance: -
d_gene: TRBD2
CDR3nt: TGTGCCAGCAGGAGGACTAGCGGGAGTTCCCAAGAGACCCAGTACTTC
CDR3aa: CASRRTSGSSQETQYF

v_gene: TRBV27
j_gene: TRBJ1-1
abundance: -
d_gene: TRBD1
CDR3nt: TGTGCCAGCAGCCAGGGACAGGGAGTCACTGAAGCTTTCTTT
CDR3aa: CASSQGQGVTEAFF

v_gene: TRBV6-5
j_gene: TRBJ2-2
abundance: few
d_gene: -
CDR3nt: TGTGCCAGCAGTTCTACGGGATTCACCGGGGAGCTGTTTTTT
CDR3aa: CASSSTGFTGELFF

v_gene: TRBV11-2
j_gene: TRBJ2-3
abundance: -
d_gene: TRBD2
CDR3nt: TGTGCCAGCAGCTTAGAACAGCGGGGGCTAGATACGCAGTATTTT
CDR3aa: CASSLEQRGLDTQYF

v_gene: TRBV19
j_gene: TRBJ2-3
abundance: -
d_gene: TRBD1
CDR3nt: TGTGCCAGTAGGCAGGGGGTAGATACGCAGTATTTT
CDR3aa: CASRQGVDTQYF

v_gene: TRBV6-1
j_gene: TRBJ2-1
abundance: -
d_gene: -
CDR3nt: TGTGCCAGCAGTGATCGGCAGGCGTACAATGAGCAGTTCTTC
CDR3aa: CASSDRQAYNEQFF

v_gene: TRBV5-1
j_gene: TRBJ1-3
abundance: -
d_gene: -
CDR3nt: TGCGCCAGCAGCTTGGCTTTGGGGACAACGGGTAGCACCATATATTTT
CDR3aa: CASSLALGTTGSTIYF

v_gene: TRBV7-2
j_gene: TRBJ1-6
abundance: -
d_gene: TRBD1
CDR3nt: TGTGCCAGCAGCTCGGGACAGGGGGGCAATTCACCCCTCCACTTT
CDR3aa: CASSSGQGGNSPLHF

v_gene: TRBV2
j_gene: TRBJ2-1
abundance: -
d_gene: -
CDR3nt: TGTGCCAGCAGTGATTCCTCAGGGGTAGGAGAGCAGTTCTTC
CDR3aa: CASSDSSGVGEQFF